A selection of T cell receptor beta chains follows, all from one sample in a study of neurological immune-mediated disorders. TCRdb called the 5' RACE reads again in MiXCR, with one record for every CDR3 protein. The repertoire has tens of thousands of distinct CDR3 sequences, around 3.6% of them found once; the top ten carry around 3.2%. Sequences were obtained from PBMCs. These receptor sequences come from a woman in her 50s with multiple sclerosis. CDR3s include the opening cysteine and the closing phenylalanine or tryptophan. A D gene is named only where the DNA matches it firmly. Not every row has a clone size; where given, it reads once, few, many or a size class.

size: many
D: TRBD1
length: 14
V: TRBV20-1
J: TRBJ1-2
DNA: TGCAGTGCGACAGACAGGGGAGGTTTGCATGGCTACACCTTC
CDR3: CSATDRGGLHGYTF

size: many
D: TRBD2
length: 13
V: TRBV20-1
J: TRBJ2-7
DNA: TGCAGTGCTGGAAGGGAGGGCTTCTACGAGCAGTACTTC
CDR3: CSAGREGFYEQYF

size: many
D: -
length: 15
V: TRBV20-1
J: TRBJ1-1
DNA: TGCAGTGCTAGAGATCCTTCTAGGGAGGACACTGAAGCTTTCTTT
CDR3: CSARDPSREDTEAFF

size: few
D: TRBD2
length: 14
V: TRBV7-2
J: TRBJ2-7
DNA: TGTGCCAGCAGCCAAGGGACTAACTCCTACGAGCAGTACTTC
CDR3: CASSQGTNSYEQYF

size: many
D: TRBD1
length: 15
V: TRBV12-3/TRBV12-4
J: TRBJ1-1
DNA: TGTGCCAGCAGTACGGACAGGGGGATGAACACTGAAGCTTTCTTT
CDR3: CASSTDRGMNTEAFF

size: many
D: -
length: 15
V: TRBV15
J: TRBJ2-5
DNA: TGTGCCACCAGCAGAGACCGGGGAGGGGGAGAGACCCAGTACTTC
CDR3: CATSRDRGGGETQYF

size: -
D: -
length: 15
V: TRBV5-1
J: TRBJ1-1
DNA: TGCGCCAGCAGTTTGGACGGGGACCGGAGCACTGAAGCTTTCTTT
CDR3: CASSLDGDRSTEAFF

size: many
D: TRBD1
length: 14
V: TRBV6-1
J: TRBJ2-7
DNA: TGTGCCAGCAGAACCGGGACAGCGCGCCTCGAGCAGTACTTC
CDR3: CASRTGTARLEQYF

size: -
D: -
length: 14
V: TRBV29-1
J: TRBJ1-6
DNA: TGCAGCGTTTCCGTTACGGGGGGCAAGTCAACCCTCAACTTT
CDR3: CSVSVTGGKSTLNF

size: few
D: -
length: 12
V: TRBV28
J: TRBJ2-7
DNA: TGTGCCAGCAGTCTTGAAAGGACGGCTTGGTACTTC
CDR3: CASSLERTAWYF

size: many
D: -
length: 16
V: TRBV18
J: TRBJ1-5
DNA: TGTGCCAGCTCACCCCGGTCGGGGGCCCTGAATCAGCCCCAGCATTTT
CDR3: CASSPRSGALNQPQHF

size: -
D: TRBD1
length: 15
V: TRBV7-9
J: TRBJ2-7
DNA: TGTGCCAGCAGCTTAGCTCAGGGGGAATGGTACGAGCAGTACTTC
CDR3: CASSLAQGEWYEQYF

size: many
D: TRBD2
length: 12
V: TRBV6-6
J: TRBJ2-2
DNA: TGTGCCAGCAGACCTAGCGGCGGGGAGCTGTTTTTT
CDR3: CASRPSGGELFF

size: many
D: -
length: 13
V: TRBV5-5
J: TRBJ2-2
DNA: TGTGCCAGCAGCCCACGGGAGACCGGGGAGCTGTTTTTT
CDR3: CASSPRETGELFF

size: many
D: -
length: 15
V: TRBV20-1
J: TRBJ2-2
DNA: TGCAGTGCCGAACCACCTCCAGGGGCACGTGGGGAGCTGTTTTTT
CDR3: CSAEPPPGARGELFF

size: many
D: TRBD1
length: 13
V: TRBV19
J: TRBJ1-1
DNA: TGTGCCAGTACCGCGACAGGGGGCACTGAAGCTTTCTTT
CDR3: CASTATGGTEAFF

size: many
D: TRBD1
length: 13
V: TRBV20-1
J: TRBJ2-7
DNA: TGCAGTGCCGCCGGGACAGGGCTAGGCGAGCAGTACTTC
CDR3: CSAAGTGLGEQYF

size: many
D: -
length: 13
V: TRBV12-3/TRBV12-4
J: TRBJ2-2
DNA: TGTGCCAGCAGCCTTAGGGGGGTCGGGGAGCTGTTTTTT
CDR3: CASSLRGVGELFF

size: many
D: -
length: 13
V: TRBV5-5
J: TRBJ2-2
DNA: TGTGCCAGCAGCCCAACGTGGACCGGGGAGCTGTTTTTT
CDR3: CASSPTWTGELFF

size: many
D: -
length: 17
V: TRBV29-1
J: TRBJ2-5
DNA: TGCAGCGTTGATAATCGCGGACGAACCCGAGATCAAGAGACCCAGTACTTC
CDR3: CSVDNRGRTRDQETQYF

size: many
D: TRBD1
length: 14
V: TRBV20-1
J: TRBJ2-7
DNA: TGCAGTGCTAGTCCCAGGACAGGGAGCTCCGAGCAGTACTTC
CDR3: CSASPRTGSSEQYF

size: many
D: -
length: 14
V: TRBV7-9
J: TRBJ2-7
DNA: TGTGCCAGCAGCTTAGGGACCCCGGTGTCCGAGCAGTACTTC
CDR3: CASSLGTPVSEQYF

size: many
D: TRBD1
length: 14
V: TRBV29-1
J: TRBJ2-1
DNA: TGCAGCGTTGTGCGGACAGGCTCCTACAATGAGCAGTTCTTC
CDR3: CSVVRTGSYNEQFF

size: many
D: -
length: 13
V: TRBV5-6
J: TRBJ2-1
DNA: TGTGCCAGCAGGTTGAACCTCTACAATGAGCAGTTCTTC
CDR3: CASRLNLYNEQFF

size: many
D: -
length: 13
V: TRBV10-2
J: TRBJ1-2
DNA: TGCGCCAGCAGTGAGGGGGCTGGAGATGGCTACACCTTC
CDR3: CASSEGAGDGYTF

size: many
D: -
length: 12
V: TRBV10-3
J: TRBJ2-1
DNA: TGTGCCATCAGTTCAGGGGGGAATGAGCAGTTCTTC
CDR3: CAISSGGNEQFF

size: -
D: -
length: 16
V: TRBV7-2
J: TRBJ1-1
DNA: TGTGCCAGCAGCTTAGGGGTTGGGTTGGTGAACACTGAAGCTTTCTTT
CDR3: CASSLGVGLVNTEAFF

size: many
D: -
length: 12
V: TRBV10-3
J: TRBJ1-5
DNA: TGTGCCATCAGGCAGGAGGGGTGGACCCAGAATTTT
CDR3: CAIRQEGWTQNF

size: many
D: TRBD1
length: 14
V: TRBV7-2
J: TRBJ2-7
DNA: TGTGCCAGCAGCCCTGGGACAGGGAACTACGAGCAGTACTTC
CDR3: CASSPGTGNYEQYF

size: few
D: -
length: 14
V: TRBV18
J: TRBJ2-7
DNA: TGTGCCAGCTCAGGTGAGACGGACGGCTACGAGCAGTACTTC
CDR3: CASSGETDGYEQYF

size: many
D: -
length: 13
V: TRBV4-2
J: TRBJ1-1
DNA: TGTGCCAGCAGCCAATCTACAGGCCCTGAGGCTTTCTTT
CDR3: CASSQSTGPEAFF

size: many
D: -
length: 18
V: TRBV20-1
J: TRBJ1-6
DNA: TGCAGTGCTAGACAAACAACAGGGAAAGGCTCCTATAATTCACCCCTCCACTTT
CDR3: CSARQTTGKGSYNSPLHF

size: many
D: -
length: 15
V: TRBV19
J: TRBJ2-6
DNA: TGTGCCAGTAGTACAGGGTCGGGTGGGGCCAACGTCCTGACTTTC
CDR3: CASSTGSGGANVLTF

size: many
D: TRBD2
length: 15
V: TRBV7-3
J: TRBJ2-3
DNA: TGTGCCAGCAGCTTAACCGGCGGGGGGGGAGATACGCAGTATTTT
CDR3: CASSLTGGGGDTQYF

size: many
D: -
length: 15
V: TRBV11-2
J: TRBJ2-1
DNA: TGTGCCAGCAGCCAGCAAGGGGGGCCCTACAATGAGCAGTTCTTC
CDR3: CASSQQGGPYNEQFF